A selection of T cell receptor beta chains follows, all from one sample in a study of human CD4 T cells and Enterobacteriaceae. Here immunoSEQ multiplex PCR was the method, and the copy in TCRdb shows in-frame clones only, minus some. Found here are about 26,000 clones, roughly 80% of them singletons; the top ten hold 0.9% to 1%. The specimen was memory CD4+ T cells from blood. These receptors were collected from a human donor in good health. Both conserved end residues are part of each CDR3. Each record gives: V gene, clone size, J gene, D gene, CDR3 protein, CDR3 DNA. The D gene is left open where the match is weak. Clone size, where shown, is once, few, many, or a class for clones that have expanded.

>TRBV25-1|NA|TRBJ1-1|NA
CASNRGGRDEAFF
TGTGCCAGCAACAGAGGGGGGCGGGATGAAGCTTTCTTT
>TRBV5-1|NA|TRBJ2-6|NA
CASSWSGSGANVLTF
TGCGCCAGCAGCTGGTCAGGCTCTGGGGCCAACGTCCTGACTTTC
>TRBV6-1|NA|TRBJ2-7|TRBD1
CAGAGGPSLSYEQYF
TGTGCCGGGGCAGGGGGCCCTTCTCTCTCCTACGAGCAGTACTTC
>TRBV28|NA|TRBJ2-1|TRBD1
CASSSGAGGLNEQFF
TGTGCCAGCAGTTCAGGGGCAGGGGGCCTAAATGAGCAGTTCTTC
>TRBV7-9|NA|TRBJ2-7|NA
CASSLASDRYEQYF
TGTGCCAGCAGCTTAGCCTCAGACCGTTACGAGCAGTACTTC
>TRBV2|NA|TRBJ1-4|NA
CASNRLGGRTNEKLFF
TGTGCCAGCAACCGTTTGGGGGGCAGAACTAATGAAAAACTGTTTTTT
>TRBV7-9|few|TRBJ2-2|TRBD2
CASSPLTSRFTGELFF
TGTGCCAGCAGCCCCCTGACTAGCAGGTTCACCGGGGAGCTGTTTTTT
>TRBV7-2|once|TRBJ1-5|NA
CASSLFYSNQPQHF
TGTGCCAGCAGCTTATTCTATAGCAATCAGCCCCAGCATTTT
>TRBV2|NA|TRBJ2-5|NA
CASSRTGETQYF
TGTGCCAGCAGTCGGACGGGGGAGACCCAGTACTTC
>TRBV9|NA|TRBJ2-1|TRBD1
CASSVEGTATYNEQFF
TGTGCCAGCAGCGTAGAAGGGACAGCGACCTACAATGAGCAGTTCTTC
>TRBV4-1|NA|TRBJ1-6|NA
CASSARHVKTGDIHF
TGCGCCAGCAGCGCCCGGCATGTAAAGACAGGTGACATCCACTTT
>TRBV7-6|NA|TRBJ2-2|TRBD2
CASSLVLAGGVGELFF
TGTGCCAGCAGCTTGGTACTAGCGGGAGGCGTCGGGGAGCTGTTTTTT
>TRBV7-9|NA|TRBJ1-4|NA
CASSLGAGLGEKLFF
TGTGCCAGCAGCTTAGGTGCGGGATTAGGCGAAAAACTGTTTTTT
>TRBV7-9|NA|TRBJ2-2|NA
CASSLDTHTGELFF
TGTGCCAGCAGCTTGGACACCCACACCGGGGAGCTGTTTTTT
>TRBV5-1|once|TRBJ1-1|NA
CASSKGMNTEAFF
TGCGCCAGCAGTAAGGGAATGAACACTGAAGCTTTCTTT
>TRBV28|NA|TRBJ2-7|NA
CASSWGLPSYEQYF
TGTGCCAGCAGTTGGGGACTCCCCTCCTACGAGCAGTACTTC
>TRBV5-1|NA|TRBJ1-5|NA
CASSPTGTSPNQPQHF
TGCGCCAGCAGCCCAACCGGGACAAGCCCAAATCAGCCCCAGCATTTT
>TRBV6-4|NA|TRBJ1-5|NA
CASSQEPKMPQHF
TGTGCCAGCAGTCAGGAGCCCAAGATGCCCCAGCATTTT
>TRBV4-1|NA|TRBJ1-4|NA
CASSQDDAAGQGLFF
TGCGCCAGCAGCCAAGATGACGCGGCGGGACAAGGGCTGTTTTTT
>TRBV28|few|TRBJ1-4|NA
CASRTNEKLFF
TGTGCCAGCAGAACTAATGAAAAACTGTTTTTT
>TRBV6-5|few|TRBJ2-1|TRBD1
CASSYIRTGGNPEQFF
TGTGCCAGCAGTTACATCCGGACAGGGGGGAACCCTGAGCAGTTCTTC
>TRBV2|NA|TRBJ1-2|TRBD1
CASSPGTGLAGYTF
TGTGCCAGCAGTCCCGGGACAGGGTTGGCTGGCTACACCTTC
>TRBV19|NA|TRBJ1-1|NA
CASSIKRIGVAGYTEAFF
TGTGCCAGTAGTATAAAGAGGATTGGAGTCGCGGGGTACACTGAAGCTTTCTTT
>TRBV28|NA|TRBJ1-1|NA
CASLSATVSNTEAFF
TGTGCCAGCCTTTCGGCGACCGTTTCAAACACTGAAGCTTTCTTT
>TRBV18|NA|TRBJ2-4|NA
CASSPPSVNKNIQYF
TGTGCCAGCTCACCACCCTCCGTCAACAAAAACATTCAGTACTTC
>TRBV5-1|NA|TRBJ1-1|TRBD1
CASSFDRVDTEAFF
TGCGCCAGCAGCTTTGACAGGGTGGACACTGAAGCTTTCTTT
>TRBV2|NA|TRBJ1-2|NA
CASRDQGSNYGYTF
TGTGCCAGCAGGGATCAGGGGTCGAACTATGGCTACACCTTC
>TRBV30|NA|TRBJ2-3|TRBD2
CAWSVSGTSGARGTQYF
TGTGCCTGGAGTGTAAGCGGGACTAGCGGGGCCCGGGGTACGCAGTATTTT
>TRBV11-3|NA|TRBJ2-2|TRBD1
CASGRQGGGGELFF
TGTGCCAGCGGCCGACAGGGGGGCGGCGGGGAGCTGTTTTTT
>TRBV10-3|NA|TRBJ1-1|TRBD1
CAIRIGGQGNTEAFF
TGTGCCATCAGAATTGGCGGACAGGGGAACACTGAAGCTTTCTTT
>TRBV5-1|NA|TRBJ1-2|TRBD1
CASSWEGQGARCTF
TGCGCCAGCAGCTGGGAAGGACAGGGGGCGAGGTGCACCTTC
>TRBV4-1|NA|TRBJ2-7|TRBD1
CASSHPPDRGNYEQYF
TGCGCCAGCAGCCACCCCCCGGACAGGGGAAACTACGAGCAGTACTTC
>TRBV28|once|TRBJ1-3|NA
CASSYRDGRSIYF
TGTGCCAGCAGTTACCGGGACGGACGATCCATATATTTT
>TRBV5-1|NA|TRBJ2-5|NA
CASSKEETQYF
TGCGCCAGCAGCAAGGAAGAGACCCAGTACTTC
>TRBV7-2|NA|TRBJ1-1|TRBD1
CASSLDRGRAFF
TGTGCCAGCAGCCTCGACAGGGGTCGCGCTTTCTTT
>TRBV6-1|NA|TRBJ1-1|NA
CASSEALQIATEAFF
TGTGCCAGCAGTGAAGCTCTACAGATCGCCACTGAAGCTTTCTTT
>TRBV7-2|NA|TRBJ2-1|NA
CASSSRLGGYNEQFF
TGTGCCAGCAGCTCCAGACTAGGGGGCTACAATGAGCAGTTCTTC
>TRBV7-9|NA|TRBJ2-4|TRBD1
CASSQLTGGQNIQYF
TGTGCCAGCAGCCAACTGACAGGGGGCCAAAACATTCAGTACTTC
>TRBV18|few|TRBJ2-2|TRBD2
CASSPPGLAGTTGELFF
TGTGCCAGCTCACCACCAGGACTAGCGGGAACTACCGGGGAGCTGTTTTTT
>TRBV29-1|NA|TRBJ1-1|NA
CSAKQTEAFF
TGCAGCGCTAAACAGACTGAAGCTTTCTTT